This T cell receptor beta chain was identified in a study of blood T cell repertoires in COVID-19. About the study: Samples of COVID-19 (acute and convalescent) were obtained from the United States, Italy and Spain.

TCRdb's copy holds only in-frame clones and misses some; the assay was immunoSEQ multiplex PCR. The table has a few hundred thousand clones, 89% seen once. J gave up 7 bases and V 4 bases, and 3 bases lay outside the gene matches. The CDR3 contains 13 residues. Sequenced input: peripheral blood. The sequence came from a woman between 40 and 55 years old who had recovered from COVID-19. The rearrangement joins TRBV23-1 to TRBJ2-5, with 10 bases that match TRBD2. TRBV23-1 is marked as an open reading frame, function uncertain. Here the CDR3 reads CASSRGLAPTQYF. In DNA, the CDR3 is TGCGCCAGCAGTCGGGGACTAGCGCCGACCCAGTACTTC.